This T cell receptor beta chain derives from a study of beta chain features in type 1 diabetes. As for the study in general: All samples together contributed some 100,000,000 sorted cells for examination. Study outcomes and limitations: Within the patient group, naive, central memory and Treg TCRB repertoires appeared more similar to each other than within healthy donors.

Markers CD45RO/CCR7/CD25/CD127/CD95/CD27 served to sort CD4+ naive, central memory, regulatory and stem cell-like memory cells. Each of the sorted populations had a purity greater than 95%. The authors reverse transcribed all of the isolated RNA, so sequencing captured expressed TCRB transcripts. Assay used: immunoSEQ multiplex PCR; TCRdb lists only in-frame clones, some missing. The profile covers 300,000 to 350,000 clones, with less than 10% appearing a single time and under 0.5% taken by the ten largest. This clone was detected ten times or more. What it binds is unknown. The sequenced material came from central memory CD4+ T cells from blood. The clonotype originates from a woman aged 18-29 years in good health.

CDR3 DNA sequence: TGTGCCAGCAGCAAAGTGGGGGAGCGTGCTTTCTTT. Translated, it gives CASSKVGERAFF. This sequence joins TRBV21-1 and TRBJ1-1. TRBV21-1 is marked as a pseudogene. The CDR3 has 12 residues.